The source of this T cell receptor (beta chain) is a study of sequential checkpoint blockade in melanoma. The overall study: TCRβ was sequenced from DNA of about 96 pretreatment tumors. Twenty-two patients had tumor biopsies before treatment and at week 13.

Here immunoSEQ multiplex PCR was the method, and the copy in TCRdb shows in-frame clones only, minus some. The table has roughly 6,500 clones, about 24% seen once. Germline V gene data show CDR1 as MGHDK and CDR2 as SYGVNS. There are 12 residues in the CDR3. The V gene lost 6 bases and the J gene lost 5 bases, with 8 bases spanning the gap. Treatment denoted: randomized to nivolumab then ipilimumab (arm A) or the reverse (arm B). Patients had received no earlier DNA-damaging chemotherapy. The receptor's source is a human donor with melanoma. The J gene is TRBJ2-1, the V gene TRBV25-1, with D unresolved. The specimen was tumor tissue (inferred from file names), collected from a patient given nivolumab and ipilimumab in sequence. In DNA, the CDR3 is TGTGCCAGCAGACTCGACCACAATGAGCAGTTCTTC. Translating it yields CASRLDHNEQFF.